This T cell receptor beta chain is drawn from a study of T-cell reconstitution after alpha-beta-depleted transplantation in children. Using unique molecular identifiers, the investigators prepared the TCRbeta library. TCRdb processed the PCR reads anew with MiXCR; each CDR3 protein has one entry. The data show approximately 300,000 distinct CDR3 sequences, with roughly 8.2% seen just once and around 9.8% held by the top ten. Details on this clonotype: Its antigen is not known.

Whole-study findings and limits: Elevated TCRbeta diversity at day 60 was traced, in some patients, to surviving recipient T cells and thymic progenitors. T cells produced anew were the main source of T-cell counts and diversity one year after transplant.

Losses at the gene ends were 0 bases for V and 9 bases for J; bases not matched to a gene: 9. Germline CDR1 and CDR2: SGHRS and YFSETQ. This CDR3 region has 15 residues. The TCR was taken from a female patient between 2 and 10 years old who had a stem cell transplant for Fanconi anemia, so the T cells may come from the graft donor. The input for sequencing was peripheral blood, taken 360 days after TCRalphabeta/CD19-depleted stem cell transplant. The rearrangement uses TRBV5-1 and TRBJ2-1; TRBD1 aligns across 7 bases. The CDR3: CASSLDRGNMGEQFF. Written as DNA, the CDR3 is TGCGCCAGCAGCTTGGACAGGGGAAATATGGGTGAGCAGTTCTTC.